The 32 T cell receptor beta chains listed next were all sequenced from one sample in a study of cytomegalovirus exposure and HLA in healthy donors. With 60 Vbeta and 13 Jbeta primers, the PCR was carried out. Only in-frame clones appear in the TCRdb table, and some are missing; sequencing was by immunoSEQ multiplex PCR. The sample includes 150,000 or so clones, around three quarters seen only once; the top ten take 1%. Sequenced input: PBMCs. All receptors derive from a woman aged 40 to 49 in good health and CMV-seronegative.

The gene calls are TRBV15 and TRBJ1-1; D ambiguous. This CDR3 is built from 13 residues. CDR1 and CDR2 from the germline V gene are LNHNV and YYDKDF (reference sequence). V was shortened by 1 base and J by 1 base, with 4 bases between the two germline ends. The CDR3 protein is CATSRVQNTEAFF. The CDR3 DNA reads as TGTGCCACCAGCAGAGTCCAGAACACTGAAGCTTTCTTT.

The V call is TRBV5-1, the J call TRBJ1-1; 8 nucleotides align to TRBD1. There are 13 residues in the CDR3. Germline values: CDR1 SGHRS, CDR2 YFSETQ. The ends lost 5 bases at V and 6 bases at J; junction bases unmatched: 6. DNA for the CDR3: TGCGCCAGCAGATCTGGACAGGGCCCTGAAGCTTTCTTT. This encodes CASRSGQGPEAFF.

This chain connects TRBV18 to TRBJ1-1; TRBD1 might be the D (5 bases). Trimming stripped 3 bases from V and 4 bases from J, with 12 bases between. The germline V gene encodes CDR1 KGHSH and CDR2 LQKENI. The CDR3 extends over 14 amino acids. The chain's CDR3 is CASSPVAGFTEAFF. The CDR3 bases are TGTGCCAGCTCACCCGTAGCAGGGTTCACTGAAGCTTTCTTT.

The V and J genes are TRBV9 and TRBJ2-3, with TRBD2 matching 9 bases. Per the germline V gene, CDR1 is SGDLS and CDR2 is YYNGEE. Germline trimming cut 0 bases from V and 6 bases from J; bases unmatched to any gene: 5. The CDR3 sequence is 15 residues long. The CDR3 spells CASSVEGSGRDTQYF. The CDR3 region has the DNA TGTGCCAGCAGCGTAGAGGGGAGCGGGAGGGATACGCAGTATTTT.

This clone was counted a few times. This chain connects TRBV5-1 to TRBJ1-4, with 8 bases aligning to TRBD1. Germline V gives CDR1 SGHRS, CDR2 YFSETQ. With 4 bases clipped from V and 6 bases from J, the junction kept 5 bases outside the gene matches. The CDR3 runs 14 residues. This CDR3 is CASSLGTGHEKLFF. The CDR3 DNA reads TGCGCCAGCAGCCTTGGGACAGGTCATGAAAAACTGTTTTTT.

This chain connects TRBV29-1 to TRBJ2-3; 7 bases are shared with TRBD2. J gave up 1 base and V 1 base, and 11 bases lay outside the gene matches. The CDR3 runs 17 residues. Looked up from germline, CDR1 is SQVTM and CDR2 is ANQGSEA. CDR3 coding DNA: TGCAGCGTTGAAGGCCCCCGCGAGCGGGAAGGCACAGATACGCAGTATTTT. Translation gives CSVEGPREREGTDTQYF.

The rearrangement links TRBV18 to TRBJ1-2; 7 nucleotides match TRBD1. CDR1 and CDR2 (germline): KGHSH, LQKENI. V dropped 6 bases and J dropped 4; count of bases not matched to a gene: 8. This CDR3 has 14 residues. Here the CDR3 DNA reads TGTGCCAGCTCTCAAAAGGGGGCGAGCTATGGCTACACCTTC. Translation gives CASSQKGASYGYTF.

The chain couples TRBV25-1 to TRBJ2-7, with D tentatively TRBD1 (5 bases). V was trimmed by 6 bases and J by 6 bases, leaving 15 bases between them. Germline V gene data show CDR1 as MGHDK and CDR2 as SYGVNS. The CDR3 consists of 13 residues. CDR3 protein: CASRAGHQGEQYF. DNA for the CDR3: TGTGCCAGCAGGGCAGGCCACCAGGGCGAGCAGTACTTC.

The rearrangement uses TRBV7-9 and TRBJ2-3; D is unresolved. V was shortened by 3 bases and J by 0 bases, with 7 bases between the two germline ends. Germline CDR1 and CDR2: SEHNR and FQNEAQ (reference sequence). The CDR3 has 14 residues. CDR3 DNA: TGTGCCAGCAGCTTCCAGACTAGCACAGATACGCAGTATTTT. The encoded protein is CASSFQTSTDTQYF.

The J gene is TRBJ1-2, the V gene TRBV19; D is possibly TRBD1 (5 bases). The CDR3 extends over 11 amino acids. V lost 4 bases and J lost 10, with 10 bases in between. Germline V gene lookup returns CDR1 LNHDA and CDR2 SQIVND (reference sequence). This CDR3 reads CASSTGYSYTF. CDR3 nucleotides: TGTGCCAGTAGTACAGGGTATTCCTACACCTTC.

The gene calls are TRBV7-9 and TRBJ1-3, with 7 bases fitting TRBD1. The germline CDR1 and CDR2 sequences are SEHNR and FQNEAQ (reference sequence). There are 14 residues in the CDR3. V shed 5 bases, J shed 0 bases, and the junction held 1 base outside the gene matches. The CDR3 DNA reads TGTGCCAGCAGCCACAGGGGCTCTGGAAACACCATATATTTT. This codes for CASSHRGSGNTIYF.

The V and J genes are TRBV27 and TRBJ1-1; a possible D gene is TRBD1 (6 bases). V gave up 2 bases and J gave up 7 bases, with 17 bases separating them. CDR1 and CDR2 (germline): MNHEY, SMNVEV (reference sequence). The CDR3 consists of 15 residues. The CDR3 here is CASSLQAGANYEAFF. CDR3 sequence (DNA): TGTGCCAGCAGTTTACAGGCAGGGGCGAATTATGAAGCTTTCTTT.

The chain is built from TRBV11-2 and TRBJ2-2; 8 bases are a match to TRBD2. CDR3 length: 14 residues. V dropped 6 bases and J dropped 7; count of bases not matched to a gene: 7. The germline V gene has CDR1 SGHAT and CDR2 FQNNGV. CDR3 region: CASRSISGDGELFF. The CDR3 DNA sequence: TGTGCCAGCAGATCGATTAGCGGGGACGGGGAGCTGTTTTTT.

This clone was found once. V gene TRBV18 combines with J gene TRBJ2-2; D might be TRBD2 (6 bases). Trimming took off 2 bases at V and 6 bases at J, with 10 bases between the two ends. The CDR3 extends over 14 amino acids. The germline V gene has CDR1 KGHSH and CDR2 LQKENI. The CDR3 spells CASSPSRGSGELFF. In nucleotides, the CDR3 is TGTGCCAGCTCACCATCTCGGGGGTCCGGGGAGCTGTTTTTT.

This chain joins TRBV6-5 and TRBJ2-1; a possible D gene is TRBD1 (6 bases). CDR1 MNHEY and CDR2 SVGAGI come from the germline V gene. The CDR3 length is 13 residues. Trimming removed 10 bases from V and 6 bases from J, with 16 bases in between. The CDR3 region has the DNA TGTGCCAATCCCGGACAGCCCACCAATGAGCAGTTCTTC. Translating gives CANPGQPTNEQFF.

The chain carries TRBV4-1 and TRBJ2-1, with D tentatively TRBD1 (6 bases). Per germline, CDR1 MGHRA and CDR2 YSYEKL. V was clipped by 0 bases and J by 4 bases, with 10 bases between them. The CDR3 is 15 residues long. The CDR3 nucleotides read TGCGCCAGCAGCCAAGAGGGGGCTCAGTACAATGAGCAGTTCTTC. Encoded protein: CASSQEGAQYNEQFF.

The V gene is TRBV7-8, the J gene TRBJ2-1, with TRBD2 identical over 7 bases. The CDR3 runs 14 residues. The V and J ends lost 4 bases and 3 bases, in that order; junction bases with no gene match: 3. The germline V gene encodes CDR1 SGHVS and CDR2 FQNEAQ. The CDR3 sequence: CASSSGTNYNEQFF. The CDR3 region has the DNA TGTGCCAGCAGCTCCGGGACTAACTACAATGAGCAGTTCTTC.

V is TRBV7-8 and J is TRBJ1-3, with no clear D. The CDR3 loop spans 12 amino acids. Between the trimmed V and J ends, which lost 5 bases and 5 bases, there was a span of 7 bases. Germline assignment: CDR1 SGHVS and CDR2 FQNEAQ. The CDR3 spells CASSPTRNTIYF. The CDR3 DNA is TGTGCCAGCAGCCCTACCCGAAACACCATATATTTT.

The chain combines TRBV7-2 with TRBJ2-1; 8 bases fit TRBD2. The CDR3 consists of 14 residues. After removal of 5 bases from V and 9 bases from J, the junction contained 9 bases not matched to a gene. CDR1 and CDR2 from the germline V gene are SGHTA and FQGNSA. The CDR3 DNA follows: TGTGCCAGCAGCCCACATTGGCGGGAGGTTGAGCAGTTCTTC. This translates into CASSPHWREVEQFF.

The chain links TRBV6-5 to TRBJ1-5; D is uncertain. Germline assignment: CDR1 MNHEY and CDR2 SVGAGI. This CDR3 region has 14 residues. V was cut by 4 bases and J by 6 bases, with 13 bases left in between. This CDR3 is CASSLSPSGQPQHF. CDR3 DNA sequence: TGTGCCAGCAGTTTATCTCCTTCAGGTCAGCCCCAGCATTTT.

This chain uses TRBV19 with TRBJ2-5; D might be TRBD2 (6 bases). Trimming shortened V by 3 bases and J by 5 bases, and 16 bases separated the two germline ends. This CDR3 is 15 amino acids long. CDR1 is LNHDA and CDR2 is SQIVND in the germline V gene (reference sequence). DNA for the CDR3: TGTGCCAGTAGTATGTTGGGCGGGGCGGGGGAGACCCAGTACTTC. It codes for CASSMLGGAGETQYF.

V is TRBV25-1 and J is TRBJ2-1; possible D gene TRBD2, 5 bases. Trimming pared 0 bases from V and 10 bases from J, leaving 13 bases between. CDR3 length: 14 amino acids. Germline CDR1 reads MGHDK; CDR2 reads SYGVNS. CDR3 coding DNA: TGTGCCAGCAGTGAATATGGTCGGACTCTCGAGCAGTTCTTC. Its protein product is CASSEYGRTLEQFF.

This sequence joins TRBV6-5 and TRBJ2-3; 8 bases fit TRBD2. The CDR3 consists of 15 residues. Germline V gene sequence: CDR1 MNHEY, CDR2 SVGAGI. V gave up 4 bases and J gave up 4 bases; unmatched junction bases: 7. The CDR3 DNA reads TGTGCCAGCAGTTGGACGGGAGGGCCAGCAGATACGCAGTATTTT. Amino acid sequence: CASSWTGGPADTQYF.

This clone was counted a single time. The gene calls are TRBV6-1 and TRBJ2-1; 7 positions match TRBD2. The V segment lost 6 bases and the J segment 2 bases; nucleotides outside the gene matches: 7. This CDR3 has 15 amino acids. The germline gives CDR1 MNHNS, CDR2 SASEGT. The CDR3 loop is CASRRGGTAYNEQFF. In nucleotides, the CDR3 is TGTGCCAGCAGGCGCGGGGGTACGGCCTACAATGAGCAGTTCTTC.

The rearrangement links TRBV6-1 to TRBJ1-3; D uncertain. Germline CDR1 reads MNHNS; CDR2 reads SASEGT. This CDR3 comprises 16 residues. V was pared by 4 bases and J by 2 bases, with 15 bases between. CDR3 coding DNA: TGTGCCAGCAGTGGTTTGATGGAGTTTGCTGGAAACACCATATATTTT. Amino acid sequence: CASSGLMEFAGNTIYF.

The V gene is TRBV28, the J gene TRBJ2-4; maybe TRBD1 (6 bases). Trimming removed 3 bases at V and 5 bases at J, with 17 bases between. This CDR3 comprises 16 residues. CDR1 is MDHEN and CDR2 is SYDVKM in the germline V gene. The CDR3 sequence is CASSLEGHPGENIQYF. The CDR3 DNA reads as TGTGCCAGCAGTTTGGAAGGACACCCAGGGGAAAACATTCAGTACTTC. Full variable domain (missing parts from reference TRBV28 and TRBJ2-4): DVKVTQSSRYLVKRTGEKVFLECVQDMDHENMFWYRQDPGLGLRLIYFSYDVKMKEKGDIPEGYSVSREKKERFSLILESASTNQTSMYLCASSLEGHPGENIQYFGAGTRLSVL.

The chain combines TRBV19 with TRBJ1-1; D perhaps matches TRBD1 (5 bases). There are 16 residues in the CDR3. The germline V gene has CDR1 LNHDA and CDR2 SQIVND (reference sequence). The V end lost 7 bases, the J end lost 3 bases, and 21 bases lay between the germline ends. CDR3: CASTPWGGERDTEAFF. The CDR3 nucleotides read TGTGCCAGTACCCCCTGGGGGGGGGAGAGGGACACTGAAGCTTTCTTT.

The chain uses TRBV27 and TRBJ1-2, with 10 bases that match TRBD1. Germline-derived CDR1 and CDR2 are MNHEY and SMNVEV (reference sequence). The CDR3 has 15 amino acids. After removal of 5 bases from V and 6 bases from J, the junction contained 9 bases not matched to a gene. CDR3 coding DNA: TGTGCCAGCAGTCCCCGACAGGGGGCGATGGATGGCTACACCTTC. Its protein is CASSPRQGAMDGYTF.

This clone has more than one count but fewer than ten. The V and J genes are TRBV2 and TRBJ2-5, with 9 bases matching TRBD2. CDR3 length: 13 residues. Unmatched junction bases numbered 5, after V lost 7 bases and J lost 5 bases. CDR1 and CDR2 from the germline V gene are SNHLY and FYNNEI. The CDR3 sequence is CASMGLAAETQYF. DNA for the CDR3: TGTGCCAGCATGGGACTAGCAGCCGAGACCCAGTACTTC.

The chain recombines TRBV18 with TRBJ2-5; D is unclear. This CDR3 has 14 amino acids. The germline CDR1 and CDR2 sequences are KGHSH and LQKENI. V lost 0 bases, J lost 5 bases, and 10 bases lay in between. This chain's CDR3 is CASSPPSSSETQYF. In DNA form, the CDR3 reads TGTGCCAGCTCACCACCGTCCTCCTCGGAGACCCAGTACTTC. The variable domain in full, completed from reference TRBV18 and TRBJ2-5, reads NAGVMQNPRHLVRRRGQEARLRCSPMKGHSHVYWYRQLPEEGLKFMVYLQKENIIDESGMPKERFSAEFPKEGPSILRIQQVVRGDSAAYFCASSPPSSSETQYFGPGTRLLVL.

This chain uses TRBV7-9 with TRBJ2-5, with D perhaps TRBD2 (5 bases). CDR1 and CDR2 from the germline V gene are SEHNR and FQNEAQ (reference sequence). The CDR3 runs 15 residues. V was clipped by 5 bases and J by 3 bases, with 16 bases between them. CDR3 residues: CASSLLVAGEETQYF. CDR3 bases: TGTGCCAGCAGCCTACTAGTGGCGGGCGAAGAGACCCAGTACTTC.

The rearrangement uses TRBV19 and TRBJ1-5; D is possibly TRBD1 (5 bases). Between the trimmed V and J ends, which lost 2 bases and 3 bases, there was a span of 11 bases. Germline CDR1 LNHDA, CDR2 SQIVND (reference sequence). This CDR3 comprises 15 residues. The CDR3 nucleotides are TGTGCCAGTAGTATATTAGGCAGGGACAATCAGCCCCAGCATTTT. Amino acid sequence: CASSILGRDNQPQHF.